These 5 T cell receptor beta chains came from one sample sequenced in a study of blood T cell repertoires in COVID-19. Some clones are missing from TCRdb's copy, which holds only in-frame ones; the method was immunoSEQ multiplex PCR. This table has tens of thousands of clones, around 90% appearing once. The material sequenced was peripheral blood. These receptor sequences come from a man in his 60s with COVID-19, enrolled during active disease.

The chain carries TRBV25-1 and TRBJ1-2, with 9 bases aligning to TRBD1. Per germline, CDR1 MGHDK and CDR2 SYGVNS. The length of the CDR3 is 17 residues. The V segment lost 1 base and the J segment 6 bases; nucleotides outside the gene matches: 12. As DNA, the CDR3 is TGTGCCAGCAGTGAATCAGGGTTACTACAGGGGGCAAATGGCTACACCTTC. It yields the protein CASSESGLLQGANGYTF.

The V and J genes are TRBV9 and TRBJ1-1; D not certain. This CDR3 contains 18 residues. Per germline, CDR1 SGDLS and CDR2 YYNGEE. V shed 2 bases and J shed 1 base, with 21 bases lying between them. The CDR3 loop is CASSVAPIDLHTNTEAFF. The CDR3 DNA reads as TGTGCCAGCAGCGTTGCCCCCATCGATCTCCACACGAACACTGAAGCTTTCTTT.

The chain has TRBV15 and TRBJ2-3; D is perhaps TRBD1 (6 bases). This CDR3 region has 18 residues. V shed 0 bases and J shed 0 bases, with 16 bases lying between them. The germline V gene encodes CDR1 LNHNV and CDR2 YYDKDF (reference sequence). The CDR3 sequence: CATSRDRVPRGSTDTQYF. In DNA, the CDR3 is TGTGCCACCAGCAGAGATAGAGTTCCCAGGGGTAGCACAGATACGCAGTATTTT.

This chain uses TRBV30 with TRBJ2-7, with TRBD2 matching 12 bases. The germline V gene has CDR1 GTSNPN and CDR2 SVGIG (reference sequence). With 5 bases clipped from V and 5 bases from J, the junction kept 7 bases outside the gene matches. This CDR3 has 14 residues. The CDR3 DNA reads TGTGCCTGGGGGCTAGCGGGAGGGTGGGACGAGCAGTACTTC. Its translation is CAWGLAGGWDEQYF.

The chain combines TRBV11-3 with TRBJ2-1; 8 bases align to TRBD2. The CDR3 is 12 amino acids. Germline V gene sequence: CDR1 SGHNT, CDR2 YENEEA. J gave up 7 bases and V 8 bases, and 4 bases lay outside the gene matches. The CDR3 is CASREGQNEQFF. In DNA form, the CDR3 reads TGTGCCAGCCGGGAGGGGCAAAATGAGCAGTTCTTC.